This T cell receptor beta chain was obtained from a study of T cell responses to AZD1222 COVID-19 vaccine. There are 13 residues in the CDR3. The germline gives CDR1 ENHRY, CDR2 SYGVKD. V lost 3 bases to trimming and J lost 3 bases, with 6 bases between them. This clone was counted a few times. Its antigen is currently unknown. Broader study findings: Within unmutated variant regions lay the reported targets of nearly half of spike-specific TCRs. Dominant at 160-218 and 743-854, vaccine-associated CD4 TCRs also spanned spike. Repertoires were sampled only after the peak T cell response.

Assay: immunoSEQ multiplex PCR; the TCRdb copy retains only in-frame clones and omits some. The profile shows about 86,000 clones, roughly nine tenths of them singletons. The receptor was derived from an adult in good health. Here the sequenced sample was peripheral blood, taken on day 0 of AZD1222 vaccination. The chain employs TRBV10-3 and TRBJ1-5; unclear D gene. CDR3 sequence: CAISDGNNQPQHF. CDR3 DNA sequence: TGTGCCATCAGTGATGGGAACAATCAGCCCCAGCATTTT.